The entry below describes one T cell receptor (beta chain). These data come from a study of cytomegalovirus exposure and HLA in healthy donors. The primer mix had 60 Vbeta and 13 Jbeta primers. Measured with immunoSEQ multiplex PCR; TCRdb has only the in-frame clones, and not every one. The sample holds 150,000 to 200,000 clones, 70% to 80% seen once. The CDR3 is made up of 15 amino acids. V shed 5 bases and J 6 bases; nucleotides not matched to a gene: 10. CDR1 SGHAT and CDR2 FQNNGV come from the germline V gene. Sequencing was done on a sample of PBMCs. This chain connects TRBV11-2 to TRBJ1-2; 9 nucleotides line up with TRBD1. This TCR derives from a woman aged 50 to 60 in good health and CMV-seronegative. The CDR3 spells CASSPDRGGINGYTF. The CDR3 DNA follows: TGTGCCAGCAGCCCGGACAGGGGTGGCATCAATGGCTACACCTTC.